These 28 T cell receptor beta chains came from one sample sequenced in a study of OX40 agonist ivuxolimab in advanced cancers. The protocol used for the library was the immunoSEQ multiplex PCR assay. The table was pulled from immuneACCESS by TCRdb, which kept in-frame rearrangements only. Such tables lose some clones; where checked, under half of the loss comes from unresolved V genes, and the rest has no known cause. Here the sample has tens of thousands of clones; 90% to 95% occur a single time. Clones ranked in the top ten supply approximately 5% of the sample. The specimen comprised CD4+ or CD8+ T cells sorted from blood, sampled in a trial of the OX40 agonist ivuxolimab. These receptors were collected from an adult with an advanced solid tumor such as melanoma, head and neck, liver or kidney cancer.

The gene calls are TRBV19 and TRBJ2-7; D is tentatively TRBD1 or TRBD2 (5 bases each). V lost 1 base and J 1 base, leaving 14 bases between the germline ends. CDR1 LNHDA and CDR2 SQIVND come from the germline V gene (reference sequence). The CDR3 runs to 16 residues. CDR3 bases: TGTGCCAGTAGTATAGGCGGGCAGGGATTATCCTACGAGCAGTACTTC. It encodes CASSIGGQGLSYEQYF.

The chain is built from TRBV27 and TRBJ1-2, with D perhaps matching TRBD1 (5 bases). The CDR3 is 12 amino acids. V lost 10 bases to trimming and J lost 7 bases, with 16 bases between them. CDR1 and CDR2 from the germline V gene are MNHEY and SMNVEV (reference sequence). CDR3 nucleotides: TGTGCCACACGATCGGGGGGGTCTGGCTACACCTTC. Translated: CATRSGGSGYTF.

In DNA form, the CDR3 reads TGTGCCAGCAGCTTTTCCGGGACTGGGGCCAACGTCCTGACTTTC. It yields the protein CASSFSGTGANVLTF. This chain joins TRBV7-2 and TRBJ2-6, with D maybe TRBD2 (5 bases). Germline V gene sequence: CDR1 SGHTA, CDR2 FQGNSA. The CDR3 is made up of 15 amino acids. The V end lost 3 bases, the J end lost 2 bases, and 8 bases lay between the germline ends.

CDR3 loop: CASSAPSGRLSGELFF. In DNA form, the CDR3 reads TGTGCCAGCAGTGCTCCTAGCGGGAGGTTGTCTGGGGAGCTGTTTTTT. This sequence joins TRBV6-1 and TRBJ2-2; TRBD2 matches 11 bases. The CDR3 contains 16 residues. Germline values: CDR1 MNHNS, CDR2 SASEGT. The V gene end was trimmed by 4 bases and the J gene end by 8 bases; junction bases not matched to a gene: 9.

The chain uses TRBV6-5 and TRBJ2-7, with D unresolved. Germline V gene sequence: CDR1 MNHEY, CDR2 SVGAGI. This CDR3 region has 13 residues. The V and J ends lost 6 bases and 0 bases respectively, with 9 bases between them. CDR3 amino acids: CASSPGPSYEQYF. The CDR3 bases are TGTGCCAGCAGCCCCGGGCCCTCCTACGAGCAGTACTTC.

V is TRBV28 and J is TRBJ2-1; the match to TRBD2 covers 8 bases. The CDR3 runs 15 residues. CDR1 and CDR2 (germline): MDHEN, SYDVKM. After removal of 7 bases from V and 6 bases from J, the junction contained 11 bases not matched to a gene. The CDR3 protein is CASTPGTSFGNEQFF. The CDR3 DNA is TGTGCCAGCACCCCCGGGACTAGTTTCGGCAATGAGCAGTTCTTC.

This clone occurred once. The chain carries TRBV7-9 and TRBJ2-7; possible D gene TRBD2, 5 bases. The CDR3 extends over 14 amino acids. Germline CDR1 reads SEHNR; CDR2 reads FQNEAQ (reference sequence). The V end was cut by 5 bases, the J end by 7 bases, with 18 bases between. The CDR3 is CASSPDGGMMEQYF. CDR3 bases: TGTGCCAGCAGCCCGGACGGAGGCATGATGGAGCAGTACTTC.

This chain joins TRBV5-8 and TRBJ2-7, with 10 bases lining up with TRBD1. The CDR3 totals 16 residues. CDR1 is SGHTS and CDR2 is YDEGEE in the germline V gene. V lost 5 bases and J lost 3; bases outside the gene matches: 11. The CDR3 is CASRHSSGTGVYEQYF. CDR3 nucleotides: TGTGCCAGCAGACACAGCTCCGGGACAGGGGTCTACGAGCAGTACTTC.

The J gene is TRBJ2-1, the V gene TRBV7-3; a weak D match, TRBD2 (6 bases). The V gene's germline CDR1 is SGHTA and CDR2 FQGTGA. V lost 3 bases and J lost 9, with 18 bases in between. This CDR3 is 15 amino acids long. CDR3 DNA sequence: TGTGCCAGCAGCTTGAATTCTGGGGGGTTAGGTGAGCAGTTCTTC. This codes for CASSLNSGGLGEQFF. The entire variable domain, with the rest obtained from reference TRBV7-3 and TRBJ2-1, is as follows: GAGVSQTPSNKVTEKGKYVELRCDPISGHTALYWYRQSLGQGPEFLIYFQGTGAADDSGLPNDRFFAVRPEGSVSTLKIQRTERGDSAVYLCASSLNSGGLGEQFFGPGTRLTVL.

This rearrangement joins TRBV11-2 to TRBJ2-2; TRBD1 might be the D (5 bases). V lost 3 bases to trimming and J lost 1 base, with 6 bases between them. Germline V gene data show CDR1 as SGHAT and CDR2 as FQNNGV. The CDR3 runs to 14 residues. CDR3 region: CASSFGQNTGELFF. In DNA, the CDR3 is TGTGCCAGCAGCTTCGGACAGAACACCGGGGAGCTGTTTTTT. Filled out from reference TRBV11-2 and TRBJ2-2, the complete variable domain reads EAGVAQSPRYKIIEKRQSVAFWCNPISGHATLYWYQQILGQGPKLLIQFQNNGVVDDSQLPKDRFSAERLKGVDSTLKIQPAKLEDSAVYLCASSFGQNTGELFFGEGSRLTVL.

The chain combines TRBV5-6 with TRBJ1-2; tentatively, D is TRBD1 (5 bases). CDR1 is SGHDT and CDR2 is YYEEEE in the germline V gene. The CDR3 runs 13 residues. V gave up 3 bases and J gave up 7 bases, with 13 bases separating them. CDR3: CASSSRGGPGYTF. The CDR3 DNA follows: TGTGCCAGCAGCTCCCGCGGGGGTCCTGGCTACACCTTC.

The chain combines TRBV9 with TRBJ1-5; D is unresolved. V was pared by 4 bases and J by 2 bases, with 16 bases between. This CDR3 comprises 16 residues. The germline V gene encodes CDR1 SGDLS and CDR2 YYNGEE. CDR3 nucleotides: TGTGCCAGCAGCCTAGGGCCCAGTAGGGGCAATCAGCCCCAGCATTTT. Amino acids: CASSLGPSRGNQPQHF.

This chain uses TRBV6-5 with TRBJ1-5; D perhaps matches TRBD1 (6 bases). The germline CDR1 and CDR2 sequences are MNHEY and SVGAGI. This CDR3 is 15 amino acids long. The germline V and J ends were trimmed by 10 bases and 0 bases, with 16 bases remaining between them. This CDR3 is CATREGGISNQPQHF. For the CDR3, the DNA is TGTGCCACACGTGAAGGGGGAATTAGCAATCAGCCCCAGCATTTT.

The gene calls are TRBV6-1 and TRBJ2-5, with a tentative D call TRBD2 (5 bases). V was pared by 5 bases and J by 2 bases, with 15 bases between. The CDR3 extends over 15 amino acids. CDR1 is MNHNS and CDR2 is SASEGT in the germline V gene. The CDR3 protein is CASSHSASGQETQYF. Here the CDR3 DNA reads TGTGCCAGCAGTCATAGCGCAAGCGGTCAAGAGACCCAGTACTTC.

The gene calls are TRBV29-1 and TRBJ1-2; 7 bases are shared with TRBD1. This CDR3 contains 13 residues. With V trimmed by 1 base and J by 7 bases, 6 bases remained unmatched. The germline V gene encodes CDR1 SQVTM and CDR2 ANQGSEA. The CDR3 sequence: CSVEATGNIGYTF. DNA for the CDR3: TGCAGCGTTGAAGCGACAGGGAATATTGGCTACACCTTC.

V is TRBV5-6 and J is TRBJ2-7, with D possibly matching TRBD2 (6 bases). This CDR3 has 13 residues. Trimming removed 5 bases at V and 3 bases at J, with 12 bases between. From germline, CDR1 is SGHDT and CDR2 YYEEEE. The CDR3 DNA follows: TGTGCCAGCAGTCCCGGGACTTTCTACGAGCAGTACTTC. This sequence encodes CASSPGTFYEQYF.

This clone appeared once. The DNA of the CDR3 is TGTGCCAGCACCCCGGGGGGGGTTTCCTACAATGAGCAGTTCTTC. It codes for CASTPGGVSYNEQFF. The chain links TRBV7-9 to TRBJ2-1; 8 bases match TRBD2. The length of the CDR3 is 15 residues. The ends lost 7 bases at V and 1 base at J; junction bases unmatched: 6. Germline-derived CDR1 and CDR2 are SEHNR and FQNEAQ (reference sequence). Based on the CDR3 plus reference TRBV7-9 and TRBJ2-1, the full variable domain is DTGVSQNPRHKITKRGQNVTFRCDPISEHNRLYWYRQTLGQGPEFLTYFQNEAQLEKSRLLSDRFSAERPKGSFSTLEIQRTEQGDSAMYLCASTPGGVSYNEQFFGPGTRLTVL.

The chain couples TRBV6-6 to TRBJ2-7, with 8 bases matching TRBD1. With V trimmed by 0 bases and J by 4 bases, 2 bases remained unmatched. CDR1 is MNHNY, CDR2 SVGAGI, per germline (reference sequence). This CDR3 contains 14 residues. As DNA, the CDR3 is TGTGCCAGCAGTTACTCGACAGGGGCGTACGAGCAGTACTTC. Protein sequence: CASSYSTGAYEQYF.

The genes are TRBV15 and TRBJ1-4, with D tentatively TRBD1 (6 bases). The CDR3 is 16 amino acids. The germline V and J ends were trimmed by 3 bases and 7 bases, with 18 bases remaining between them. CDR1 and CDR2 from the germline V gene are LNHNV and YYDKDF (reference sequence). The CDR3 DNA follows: TGTGCCACCAGCAGGGGTACATTTACAGGGTTTGAAAAACTGTTTTTT. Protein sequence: CATSRGTFTGFEKLFF.

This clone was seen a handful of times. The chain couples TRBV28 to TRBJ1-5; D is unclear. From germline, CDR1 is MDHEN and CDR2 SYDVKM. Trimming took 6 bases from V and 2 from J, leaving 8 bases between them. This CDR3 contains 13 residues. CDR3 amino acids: CASRRRGNQPQHF. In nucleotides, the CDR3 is TGTGCCAGCAGACGTCGGGGCAATCAGCCCCAGCATTTT.

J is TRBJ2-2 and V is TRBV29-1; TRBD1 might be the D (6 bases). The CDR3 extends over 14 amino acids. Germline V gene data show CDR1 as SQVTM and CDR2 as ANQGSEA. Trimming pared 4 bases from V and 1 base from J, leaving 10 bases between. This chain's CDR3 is CSVVKTGNTGELFF. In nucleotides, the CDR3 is TGCAGCGTTGTTAAGACAGGGAACACCGGGGAGCTGTTTTTT.

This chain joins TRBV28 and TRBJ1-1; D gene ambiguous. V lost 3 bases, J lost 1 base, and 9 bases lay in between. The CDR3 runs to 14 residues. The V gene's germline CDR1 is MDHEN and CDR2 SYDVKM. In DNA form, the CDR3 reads TGTGCCAGCAGTTTGCTGGGGAGGAACACTGAAGCTTTCTTT. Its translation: CASSLLGRNTEAFF.

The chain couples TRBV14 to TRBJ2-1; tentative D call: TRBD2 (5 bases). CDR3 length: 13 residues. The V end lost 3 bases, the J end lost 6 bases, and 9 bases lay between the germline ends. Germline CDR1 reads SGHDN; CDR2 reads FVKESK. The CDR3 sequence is CASSQTRGNEQFF. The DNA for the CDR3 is TGTGCCAGCAGCCAGACACGGGGCAATGAGCAGTTCTTC.

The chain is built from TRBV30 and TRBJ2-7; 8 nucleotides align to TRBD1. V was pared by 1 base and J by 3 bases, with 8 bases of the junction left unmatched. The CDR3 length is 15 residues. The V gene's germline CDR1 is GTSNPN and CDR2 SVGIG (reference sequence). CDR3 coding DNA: TGTGCCTGGAGTGGCGCCGGGACAGGTAACTACGAGCAGTACTTC. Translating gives CAWSGAGTGNYEQYF. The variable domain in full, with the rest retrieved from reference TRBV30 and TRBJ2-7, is SQTIHQWPATLVQPVGSPLSLECTVEGTSNPNLYWYRQAAGRGLQLLFYSVGIGQISSEVPQNLSASRPQDRQFILSSKKLLLSDSGFYLCAWSGAGTGNYEQYFGPGTRLTVT.

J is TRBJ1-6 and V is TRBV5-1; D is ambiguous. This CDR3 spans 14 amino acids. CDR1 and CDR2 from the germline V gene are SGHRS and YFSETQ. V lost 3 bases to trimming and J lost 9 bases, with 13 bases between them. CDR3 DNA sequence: TGCGCCAGCAGCTCCCAAACGGACGGTTCACCCCTCCACTTT. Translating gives CASSSQTDGSPLHF.

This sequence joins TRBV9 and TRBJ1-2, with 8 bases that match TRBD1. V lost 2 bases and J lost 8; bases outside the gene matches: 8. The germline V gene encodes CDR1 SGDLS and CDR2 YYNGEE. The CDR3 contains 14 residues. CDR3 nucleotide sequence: TGTGCCAGCAGCGTTGGGACAGGCCTTGGGGGCTACACCTTC. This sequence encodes CASSVGTGLGGYTF.

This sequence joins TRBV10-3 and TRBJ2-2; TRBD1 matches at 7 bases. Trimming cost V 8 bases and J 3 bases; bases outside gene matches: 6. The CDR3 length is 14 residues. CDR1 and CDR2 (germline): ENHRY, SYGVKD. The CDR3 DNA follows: TGTGCCATCGGTAGGGGGCAGGACACCGGGGAGCTGTTTTTT. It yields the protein CAIGRGQDTGELFF.

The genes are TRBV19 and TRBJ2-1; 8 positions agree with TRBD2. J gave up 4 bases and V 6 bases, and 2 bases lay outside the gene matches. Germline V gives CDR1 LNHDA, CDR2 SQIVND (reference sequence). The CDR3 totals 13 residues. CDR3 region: CASSRLAYNEQFF. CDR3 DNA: TGTGCCAGTAGCCGACTAGCGTACAATGAGCAGTTCTTC.